What follows are 22 T cell receptor beta chains derived from one specimen sequenced in a study of cytomegalovirus exposure and HLA in healthy donors. Primers: 60 Vbeta forward and 13 Jbeta reverse. Only in-frame clones appear in the TCRdb table, and some are missing; sequencing was by immunoSEQ multiplex PCR. The sample has approximately 71,000 clones. Sequencing was performed on PBMCs. These receptors were taken from a female donor in good health and CMV-seropositive.

The CDR3 DNA sequence: TGTGCCAGTAGTATACTTACTTCCGGGACAGGTTTATTCTACACCTTC. Its translation is CASSILTSGTGLFYTF. The rearrangement uses TRBV19 and TRBJ1-2; TRBD1 matches at 8 bases. Germline trimming cut 2 bases from V and 10 bases from J; bases unmatched to any gene: 15. The CDR3 is 16 residues long. CDR1 LNHDA and CDR2 SQIVND come from the germline V gene (reference sequence).

The V call is TRBV29-1, the J call TRBJ2-7; TRBD1 aligns across 7 bases. Germline loops: CDR1 SQVTM, CDR2 ANQGSEA. J was trimmed by 2 bases and V by 3 bases; bases with no gene match: 10. This CDR3 contains 15 residues. Here the CDR3 DNA reads TGCAGCGTTGAGTCAGAACCGGGACAGACCTACGAGCAGTACTTC. This sequence encodes CSVESEPGQTYEQYF.

This sequence joins TRBV5-5 and TRBJ1-1; 7 bases agree with TRBD1. V trimming: 1 base; J trimming: 5 bases; junction bases outside the gene matches: 8. This CDR3 is 15 amino acids long. Germline assignment: CDR1 SGHKS and CDR2 YYEKEE (reference sequence). The CDR3, as DNA: TGTGCCAGCAGCTTGTGGGGGGACAGTGGGACTGAAGCTTTCTTT. Its translation: CASSLWGDSGTEAFF.

Turning to this clone: Other DNA variants within this sample encode the same CDR3. This chain uses TRBV18 with TRBJ1-2, with 7 positions matching TRBD1. J was trimmed by 3 bases and V by 6 bases; bases with no gene match: 4. This CDR3 comprises 13 residues. The germline V gene has CDR1 KGHSH and CDR2 LQKENI. CDR3 nucleotides: TGTGCCAGCTCCCCTACAGGGGACTATGGCTACACCTTC. It is translated as CASSPTGDYGYTF. Together with reference TRBV18 and TRBJ1-2, the CDR3 gives the full variable domain: NAGVMQNPRHLVRRRGQEARLRCSPMKGHSHVYWYRQLPEEGLKFMVYLQKENIIDESGMPKERFSAEFPKEGPSILRIQQVVRGDSAAYFCASSPTGDYGYTFGSGTRLTVV.

The J gene is TRBJ2-1, the V gene TRBV27, with 7 bases identical to TRBD2. Per germline, CDR1 MNHEY and CDR2 SMNVEV (reference sequence). This CDR3 is built from 14 residues. Trimming took 3 bases from V and 7 from J; bases not matched to a gene: 6. The CDR3 here is CASSFRLGGNEQFF. CDR3 DNA sequence: TGTGCCAGCAGTTTCCGCCTCGGGGGGAATGAGCAGTTCTTC.

The rearrangement links TRBV5-6 to TRBJ2-5, with D possibly TRBD1 on 5 matching bases. CDR1 and CDR2 (germline): SGHDT, YYEEEE. This CDR3 comprises 13 residues. V lost 0 bases to trimming and J lost 3 bases, with 6 bases between them. The CDR3 spells CASSLVGEETQYF. CDR3 bases: TGTGCCAGCAGCTTGGTAGGGGAAGAGACCCAGTACTTC.

The J gene is TRBJ2-7, the V gene TRBV18, with D possibly matching TRBD2 (7 bases). Trimming took 2 bases from V and 0 from J, leaving 14 bases between them. The germline CDR1 and CDR2 sequences are KGHSH and LQKENI. The CDR3 spans 16 residues. The CDR3 protein is CASSPSRGASSYEQYF. The CDR3 DNA is TGTGCCAGCTCACCATCTCGGGGGGCGAGCTCCTACGAGCAGTACTTC.

This chain joins TRBV19 and TRBJ1-3, with 7 bases fitting TRBD1. The V and J ends lost 5 bases and 8 bases, in that order; junction bases with no gene match: 12. The CDR3 extends over 15 amino acids. Germline V gene lookup returns CDR1 LNHDA and CDR2 SQIVND (reference sequence). CDR3 nucleotide sequence: TGTGCCAGTAGTGAATGGACAGGTTACGGGGACACCATATATTTT. Translation gives CASSEWTGYGDTIYF.

The chain links TRBV5-1 to TRBJ2-7, with D perhaps TRBD1 (5 bases). V was shortened by 4 bases and J by 7 bases, with 18 bases between the two germline ends. The CDR3 extends over 14 amino acids. In germline, CDR1 is SGHRS, CDR2 YFSETQ. The CDR3 reads CASSIGERFSEQYF. The CDR3 nucleotides read TGCGCCAGCAGCATAGGGGAACGGTTTAGTGAGCAGTACTTC.

V and J are TRBV6-4 and TRBJ2-3; the match to TRBD2 covers 8 bases. Germline V gene sequence: CDR1 MRHNA, CDR2 SNTAGT. V gave up 3 bases and J gave up 1 base; unmatched junction bases: 0. CDR3 size: 14 residues. This CDR3 reads CASSERGGTDTQYF. CDR3 sequence (DNA): TGTGCCAGCAGTGAGCGGGGGGGCACAGATACGCAGTATTTT.

The chain joins TRBV5-1 to TRBJ2-7; TRBD1 is a possible D gene (5 bases). V was cut by 4 bases and J by 2 bases, with 16 bases left in between. CDR3 length equals 15 residues. The germline V gene has CDR1 SGHRS and CDR2 YFSETQ. CDR3 protein: CASSQGDVGTYEQYF. As DNA, the CDR3 is TGCGCCAGCAGCCAGGGCGACGTGGGAACCTACGAGCAGTACTTC.

This chain links TRBV7-8 with TRBJ2-1; perhaps TRBD2 as D (7 bases). The germline gives CDR1 SGHVS, CDR2 FQNEAQ. V lost 11 bases to trimming and J lost 2 bases, with 25 bases between them. CDR3 length equals 17 residues. CDR3 sequence: CASKGGAGALPYNEQFF. CDR3 bases: TGTGCCTCCAAGGGGGGGGCAGGGGCCTTGCCCTACAATGAGCAGTTCTTC. The entire variable domain, with the rest obtained from reference TRBV7-8 and TRBJ2-1, is as follows: GAGVSQSPRYKVAKRGQDVALRCDPISGHVSLFWYQQALGQGPEFLTYFQNEAQLDKSGLPSDRFFAERPEGSVSTLKIQRTQQEDSAVYLCASKGGAGALPYNEQFFGPGTRLTVL.

This chain uses TRBV7-2 with TRBJ1-2; D gene unclear. Trimming shortened V by 1 base and J by 2 bases, and 8 bases separated the two germline ends. The V gene's germline CDR1 is SGHTA and CDR2 FQGNSA. CDR3 size: 14 residues. The CDR3 here is CASSLVPGNYGYTF. The DNA of the CDR3 is TGTGCCAGCAGCTTAGTTCCAGGAAACTATGGCTACACCTTC.

The genes are TRBV11-2 and TRBJ2-3, with TRBD1 matching over 7 bases. The CDR3 is 16 amino acids. CDR1 and CDR2 from the germline V gene are SGHAT and FQNNGV. V lost 1 base to trimming and J lost 2 bases; unmatched junction nucleotides: 6. The CDR3 DNA sequence: TGTGCCAGCAGCTTAGGACAGGGCCCAAACACAGATACGCAGTATTTT. It codes for CASSLGQGPNTDTQYF.

This chain links TRBV18 with TRBJ1-1; 8 bases line up with TRBD1. Trimming cost V 3 bases and J 2 bases; bases outside gene matches: 5. The CDR3 contains 15 residues. CDR1 and CDR2 (germline): KGHSH, LQKENI. The CDR3 sequence is CASSPSGGFNTEAFF. CDR3 DNA: TGTGCCAGCTCACCTTCAGGGGGCTTCAACACTGAAGCTTTCTTT.

The rearrangement uses TRBV7-5 and TRBJ2-7; the D call of TRBD1 is as the table states it, not checked on the DNA. TRBV7-5 is an annotated pseudogene. CDR3 length: 15 residues. The DNA for the CDR3 is TGTGCCAGAAGCTTTTACAGGGACAACGCCTACGAGCAGTACTTC. It codes for CARSFYRDNAYEQYF.

The chain employs TRBV7-3 and TRBJ2-3, with TRBD2 matching 13 bases. The germline V gene encodes CDR1 SGHTA and CDR2 FQGTGA. Trimming took 6 bases from V and 0 from J; bases not matched to a gene: 3. CDR3 size: 16 residues. This chain's CDR3 is CASSGLAGASTDTQYF. CDR3 DNA sequence: TGTGCCAGCAGTGGACTAGCGGGGGCGAGCACAGATACGCAGTATTTT.

The chain links TRBV27 to TRBJ2-7, with 9 bases identical to TRBD1. The germline V gene encodes CDR1 MNHEY and CDR2 SMNVEV (reference sequence). V dropped 2 bases and J dropped 5; count of bases not matched to a gene: 16. This CDR3 comprises 18 residues. CDR3 bases: TGTGCCAGCAGTTTAATGCCTCTCTGGGGGACAGGGTCTCACGAGCAGTACTTC. Translated, it gives CASSLMPLWGTGSHEQYF.

The chain links TRBV11-2 to TRBJ1-5; tentative D call: TRBD1 (5 bases). V shed 3 bases and J shed 4 bases, with 10 bases lying between them. This CDR3 spans 14 amino acids. Germline CDR1 is SGHAT and CDR2 is FQNNGV. Here the CDR3 reads CASSLTDRNQPQHF. The CDR3 DNA reads as TGTGCCAGCAGCTTGACAGATCGTAATCAGCCCCAGCATTTT.

The V call is TRBV6-5, the J call TRBJ2-7; weak D call: TRBD2 (5 bases). Trimming took 5 bases from V and 2 from J, leaving 10 bases between them. Germline CDR1 reads MNHEY; CDR2 reads SVGAGI. The CDR3 is 13 residues long. The chain's CDR3 is CASSNRGTYEQYF. The DNA for the CDR3 is TGTGCCAGCAGTAACCGGGGTACCTACGAGCAGTACTTC.

This chain uses TRBV28 with TRBJ2-7, with D tentatively TRBD2 (6 bases). Looked up from germline, CDR1 is MDHEN and CDR2 is SYDVKM. The CDR3 length is 12 residues. With 4 bases removed from V and 5 bases from J, the gap between germline ends came to 9 bases. CDR3 sequence (DNA): TGTGCCAGCAGTTCTAGCGTCCACGAGCAGTACTTC. Protein sequence: CASSSSVHEQYF.

This chain uses TRBV18 with TRBJ2-7; weak D call: TRBD2 (5 bases). V was trimmed by 6 bases and J by 2 bases, leaving 14 bases between them. Germline V gene lookup returns CDR1 KGHSH and CDR2 LQKENI. This CDR3 contains 14 residues. CDR3 sequence: CASSRAEGTYEQYF. In DNA, the CDR3 is TGTGCCAGCTCCCGGGCCGAGGGTACCTACGAGCAGTACTTC.